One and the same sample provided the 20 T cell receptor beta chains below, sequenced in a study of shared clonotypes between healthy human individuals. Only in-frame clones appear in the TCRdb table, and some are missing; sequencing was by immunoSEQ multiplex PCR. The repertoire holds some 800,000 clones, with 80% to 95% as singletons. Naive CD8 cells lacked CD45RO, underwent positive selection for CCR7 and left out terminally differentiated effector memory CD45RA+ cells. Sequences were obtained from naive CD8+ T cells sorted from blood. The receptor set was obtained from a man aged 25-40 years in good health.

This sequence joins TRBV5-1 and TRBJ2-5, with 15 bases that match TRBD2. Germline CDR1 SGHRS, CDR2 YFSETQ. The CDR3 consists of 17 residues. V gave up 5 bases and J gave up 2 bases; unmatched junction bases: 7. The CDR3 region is CASSRTSGRALQETQYF. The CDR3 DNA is TGCGCCAGCAGTAGGACTAGCGGGAGGGCCTTGCAAGAGACCCAGTACTTC.

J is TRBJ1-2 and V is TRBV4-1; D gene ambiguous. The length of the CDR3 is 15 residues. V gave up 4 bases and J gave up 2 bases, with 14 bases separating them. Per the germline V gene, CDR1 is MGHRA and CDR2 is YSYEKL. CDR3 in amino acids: CASSPPMGENYGYTF. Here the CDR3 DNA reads TGCGCCAGCAGCCCACCGATGGGAGAGAACTATGGCTACACCTTC.

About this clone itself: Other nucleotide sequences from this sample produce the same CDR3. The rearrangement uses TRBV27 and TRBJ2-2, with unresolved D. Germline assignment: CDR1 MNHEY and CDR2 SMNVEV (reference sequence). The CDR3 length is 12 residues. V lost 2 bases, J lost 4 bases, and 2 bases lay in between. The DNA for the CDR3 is TGTGCCAGCAGTTTAAGCACCGGGGAGCTGTTTTTT. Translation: CASSLSTGELFF.

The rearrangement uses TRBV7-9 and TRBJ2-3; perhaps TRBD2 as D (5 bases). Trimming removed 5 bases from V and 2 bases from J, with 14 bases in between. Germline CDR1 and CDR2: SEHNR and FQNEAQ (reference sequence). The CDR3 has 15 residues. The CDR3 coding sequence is TGTGCCAGCAGCCGAGCGGAAGGAGACACAGATACGCAGTATTTT. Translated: CASSRAEGDTDTQYF.

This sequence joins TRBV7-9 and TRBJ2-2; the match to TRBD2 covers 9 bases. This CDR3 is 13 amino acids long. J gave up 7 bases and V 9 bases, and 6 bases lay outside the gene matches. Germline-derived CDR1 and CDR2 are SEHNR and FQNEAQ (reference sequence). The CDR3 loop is CASLAGVNGELFF. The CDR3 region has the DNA TGTGCCAGTTTAGCGGGAGTGAACGGGGAGCTGTTTTTT.

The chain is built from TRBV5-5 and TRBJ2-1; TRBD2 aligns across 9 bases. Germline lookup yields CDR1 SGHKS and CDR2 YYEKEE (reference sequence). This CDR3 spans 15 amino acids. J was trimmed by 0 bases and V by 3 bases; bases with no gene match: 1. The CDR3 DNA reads TGTGCCAGCAGCTCTAGCGGGGCCTCCTACAATGAGCAGTTCTTC. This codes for CASSSSGASYNEQFF.

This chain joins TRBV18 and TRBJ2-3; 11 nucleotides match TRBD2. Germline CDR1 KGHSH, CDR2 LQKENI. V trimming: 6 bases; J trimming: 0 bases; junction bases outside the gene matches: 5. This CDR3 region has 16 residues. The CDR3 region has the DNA TGTGCCAGCTCCCCCTGGACTAGCGGGAGCACAGATACGCAGTATTTT. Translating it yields CASSPWTSGSTDTQYF.

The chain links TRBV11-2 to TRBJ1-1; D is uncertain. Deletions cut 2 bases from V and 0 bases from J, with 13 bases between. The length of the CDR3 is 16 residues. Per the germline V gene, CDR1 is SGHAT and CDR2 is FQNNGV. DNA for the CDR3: TGTGCCAGCAGCTTATTTGCGAGAGTCATGAACACTGAAGCTTTCTTT. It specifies CASSLFARVMNTEAFF.

DNA for the CDR3: TGTGCCAGCAGTTCAGGGGGCCTCTACGAGCAGTACTTC. Translating gives CASSSGGLYEQYF. This chain connects TRBV6-5 to TRBJ2-7, with 8 positions matching TRBD1. Per the germline V gene, CDR1 is MNHEY and CDR2 is SVGAGI. The V and J ends lost 4 bases and 3 bases, in that order; junction bases with no gene match: 2. The CDR3 consists of 13 residues.

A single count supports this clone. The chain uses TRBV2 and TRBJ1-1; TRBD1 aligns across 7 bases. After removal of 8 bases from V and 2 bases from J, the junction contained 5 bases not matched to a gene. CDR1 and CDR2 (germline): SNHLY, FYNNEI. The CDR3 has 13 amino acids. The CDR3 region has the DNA TGTGCCAGCGTGGGGGACAGAAACACTGAAGCTTTCTTT. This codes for CASVGDRNTEAFF.

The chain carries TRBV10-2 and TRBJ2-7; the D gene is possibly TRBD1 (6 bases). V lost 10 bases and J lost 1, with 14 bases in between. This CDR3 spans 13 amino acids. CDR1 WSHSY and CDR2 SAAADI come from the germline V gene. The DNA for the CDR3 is TGCGCCACCTTCAGGGGCGAATCCTACGAGCAGTACTTC. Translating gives CATFRGESYEQYF.

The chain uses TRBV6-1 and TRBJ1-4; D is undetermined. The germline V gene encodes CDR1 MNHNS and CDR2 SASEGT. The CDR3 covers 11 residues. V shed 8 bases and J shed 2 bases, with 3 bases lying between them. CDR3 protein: CASFTNEKLFF. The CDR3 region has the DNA TGTGCCAGCTTTACTAATGAAAAACTGTTTTTT.

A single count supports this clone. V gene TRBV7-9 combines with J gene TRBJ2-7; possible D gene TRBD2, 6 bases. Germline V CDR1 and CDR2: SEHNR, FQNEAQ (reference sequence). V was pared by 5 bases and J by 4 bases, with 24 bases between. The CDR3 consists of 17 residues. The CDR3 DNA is TGTGCCAGCAGCCCCAATGAATCGGGGGAGTTGGGGTACGAGCAGTACTTC. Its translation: CASSPNESGELGYEQYF.

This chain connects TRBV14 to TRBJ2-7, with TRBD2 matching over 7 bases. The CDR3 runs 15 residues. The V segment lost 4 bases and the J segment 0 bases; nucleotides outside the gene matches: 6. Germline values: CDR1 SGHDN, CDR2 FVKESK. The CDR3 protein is CASSPGPGGSYEQYF. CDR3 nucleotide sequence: TGTGCCAGCAGCCCCGGGCCGGGGGGCTCCTACGAGCAGTACTTC.

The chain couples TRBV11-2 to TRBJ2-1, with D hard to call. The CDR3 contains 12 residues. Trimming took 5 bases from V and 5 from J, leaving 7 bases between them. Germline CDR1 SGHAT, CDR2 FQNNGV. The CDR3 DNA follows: TGTGCCAGCAGCCCAAGTCACAATGAGCAGTTCTTC. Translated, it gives CASSPSHNEQFF.

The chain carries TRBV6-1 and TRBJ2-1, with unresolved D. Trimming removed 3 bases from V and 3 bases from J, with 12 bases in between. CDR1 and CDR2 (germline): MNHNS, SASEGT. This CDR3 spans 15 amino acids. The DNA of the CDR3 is TGTGCCAGCAGTGATGTAGACGTAGACTACAATGAGCAGTTCTTC. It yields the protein CASSDVDVDYNEQFF.

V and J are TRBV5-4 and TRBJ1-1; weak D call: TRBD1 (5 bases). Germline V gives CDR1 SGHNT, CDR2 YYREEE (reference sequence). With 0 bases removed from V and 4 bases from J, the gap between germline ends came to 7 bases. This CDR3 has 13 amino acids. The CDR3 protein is CASSLAGSTEAFF. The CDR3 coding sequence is TGTGCCAGCAGCTTGGCAGGGAGCACTGAAGCTTTCTTT.

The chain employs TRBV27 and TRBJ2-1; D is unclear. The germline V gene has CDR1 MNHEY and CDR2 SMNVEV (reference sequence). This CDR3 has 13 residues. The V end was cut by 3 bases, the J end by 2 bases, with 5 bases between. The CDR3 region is CASSFRTYNEQFF. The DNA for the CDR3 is TGTGCCAGCAGTTTTCGGACCTACAATGAGCAGTTCTTC.

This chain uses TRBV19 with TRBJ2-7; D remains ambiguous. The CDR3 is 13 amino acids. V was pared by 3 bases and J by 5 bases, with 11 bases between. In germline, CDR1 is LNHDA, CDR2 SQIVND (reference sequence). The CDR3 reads CASSIVRSDEQYF. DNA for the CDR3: TGTGCCAGTAGTATTGTCAGGTCGGACGAGCAGTACTTC.

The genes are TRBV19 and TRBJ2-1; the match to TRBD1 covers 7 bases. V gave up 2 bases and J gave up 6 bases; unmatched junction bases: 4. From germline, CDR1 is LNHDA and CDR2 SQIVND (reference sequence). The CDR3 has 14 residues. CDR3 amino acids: CASSIWGQPNEQFF. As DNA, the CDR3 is TGTGCCAGTAGTATATGGGGACAGCCCAATGAGCAGTTCTTC.